The sequence of this T cell receptor beta chain was determined in a study of identical twins. This clonotype was seen ten or more times. TCRdb used MiXCR to reprocess the 5' RACE reads, holding one entry per CDR3 protein. In the table there are about 190,000 distinct CDR3 sequences, 15% to 20% of which are singletons. The same sample was also studied in work on T cells expressing NK-cell markers.

The TCR comes from a woman under 30 in good health. Material for sequencing was CD8+ T cells sorted from blood.

CDR3 in DNA: TGTGCCAGCAGCGGACAGGGGATAGGCGGCTACACCTTC. Translating it yields CASSGQGIGGYTF. This chain joins TRBV12-3 or TRBV12-4 and TRBJ1-2, with 9 bases that match TRBD1. The CDR3 is 13 amino acids. The ends lost 6 bases at V and 8 bases at J; junction bases unmatched: 7.